This T cell receptor beta chain was obtained from a study of cytomegalovirus exposure and HLA in healthy donors. Overall study: Out of 398 genotyped donors, around 80% belonged to the Caucasian-associated ancestry cluster. Overall study results and limits: The study reported that TCR beta sequences accurately predicted HLA-A and HLA-B alleles in most subjects. A later analysis revealed that TCR association rates differed between HLA loci, peaking at DRB1 and bottoming out at HLA-C. Later findings reportedly placed an Asian-associated ancestry cluster below the roughly 690-donor mean for N-insertions.

Vbeta (60) and Jbeta (13) primers were used in the PCR. Using immunoSEQ multiplex PCR, the repertoire was profiled, and TCRdb retains in-frame clones only, with some absent. Of 120,000 to 150,000 clones in the sample, roughly four fifths are singletons; the top ten hold 3.2%. About this clone itself: Its antigen remains unknown.

Input material: PBMCs. The source is a man aged 18 to 29 in good health and CMV-seropositive.

For the CDR3, the DNA is TGTGCCAGCAGCTTGGTAGCCTATACGAGCAACGAGCAGTACTTC. The encoded protein is CASSLVAYTSNEQYF. The V gene is TRBV5-8, the J gene TRBJ2-7; D not certain. Germline V gives CDR1 SGHTS, CDR2 YDEGEE. Trimming cost V 0 bases and J 5 bases, with 15 bases left between them. The CDR3 has 15 amino acids.